This passage covers 27 T cell receptor beta chains from one sample sequenced in a study of blood T cells in healthy people across ages. Combining a sample-barcoded 5' primer with a J-beta primer mix, a second PCR ran for about 7 to 11 cycles. MiXCR was run by TCRdb on the 5' RACE reads, yielding one entry per CDR3 protein. The sample yields hundreds of thousands of distinct CDR3 sequences, 35% to 50% seen once. Sequencing input: blood. All receptors come from an elderly man in good health.

This clonotype was observed a few times. The J gene is TRBJ2-2, the V gene TRBV14; D unresolved. The length of the CDR3 is 16 residues. Germline V gene data show CDR1 as SGHDN and CDR2 as FVKESK. V was trimmed by 1 base and J by 0 bases, leaving 9 bases between them. CDR3 residues: CASSQVPLANTGELFF. The CDR3 DNA reads as TGTGCCAGCAGCCAAGTACCGCTCGCGAACACCGGGGAGCTGTTTTTT.

The chain employs TRBV2 and TRBJ2-3; maybe TRBD2 (6 bases). The V gene's germline CDR1 is SNHLY and CDR2 FYNNEI. V lost 6 bases to trimming and J lost 7 bases, with 17 bases between them. The length of the CDR3 is 14 residues. In DNA form, the CDR3 reads TGTGCCAGCAGGATGGGACTGGGCGTGAATACGCAGTATTTT. Translated, it gives CASRMGLGVNTQYF.

In the case of this clonotype: A read error may produce the germline difference seen at one junction end. This chain connects TRBV2 to TRBJ2-7, with D maybe TRBD1 (6 bases). This CDR3 has 14 residues. The germline gives CDR1 SNHLY, CDR2 FYNNEI. DNA for the CDR3: TGTACCAGCATCCGGGACACCAGCTCCTACGAGCAGTACTTC. Protein product: CTSIRDTSSYEQYF.

This clonotype was picked up a small number of times. The chain links TRBV20-1 to TRBJ2-5, with 10 bases matching TRBD1. The CDR3 runs to 15 residues. Losses at the gene ends were 4 bases for V and 5 bases for J; bases not matched to a gene: 10. CDR1 DFQATT and CDR2 SNEGSKA come from the germline V gene (reference sequence). The CDR3 protein is CSATIRDRGGETQYF. The CDR3 bases are TGCAGTGCTACTATCCGGGACAGGGGTGGGGAGACCCAGTACTTC.

In this sample, this clonotype turned up a few times. The chain carries TRBV11-2 and TRBJ2-5; the D gene is possibly TRBD1 (5 bases). The CDR3 consists of 15 residues. Germline V gene lookup returns CDR1 SGHAT and CDR2 FQNNGV. V lost 1 base to trimming and J lost 4 bases, with 13 bases between them. CDR3 in DNA: TGTGCCAGCAGCTTAGCAGGGTCCTCTCGAGAGACCCAGTACTTC. Its protein is CASSLAGSSRETQYF.

This clonotype appeared a few times. The J gene is TRBJ2-7, the V gene TRBV7-6, with D possibly being TRBD2 (6 bases). The germline V gene encodes CDR1 SGHVS and CDR2 FNYEAQ. The V and J ends lost 5 bases and 3 bases respectively, with 17 bases between them. CDR3 length: 15 residues. The CDR3 bases are TGTGCCAGCAGCACGAACCTAGCGACACTCTACGAGCAGTACTTC. It encodes CASSTNLATLYEQYF.

Written as DNA, the CDR3 is TGTGCCAGCAGCCAAGGGCAGAATAACTATGGCTACACCTTC. Translation gives CASSQGQNNYGYTF. The J gene is TRBJ1-2, the V gene TRBV3-1, with D uncertain. Germline CDR1 reads LGHDT; CDR2 reads YNNKEL (reference sequence). Trimming took 1 base from V and 1 from J, leaving 7 bases between them. This CDR3 comprises 14 residues.

This chain uses TRBV25-1 with TRBJ2-3, with a possible D match to TRBD1 (5 bases). This CDR3 is built from 15 residues. Trimming pared 0 bases from V and 6 bases from J, leaving 13 bases between. Germline CDR1 MGHDK, CDR2 SYGVNS. DNA of the CDR3: TGTGCCAGCAGTGAATATCAGGGTTCATCCGATACGCAGTATTTT. Residues: CASSEYQGSSDTQYF.

The V gene is TRBV7-9, the J gene TRBJ2-3, with TRBD2 matching 9 bases. Germline V CDR1 and CDR2: SEHNR, FQNEAQ (reference sequence). The CDR3 spans 16 residues. The V segment lost 4 bases and the J segment 3 bases; nucleotides outside the gene matches: 8. The DNA of the CDR3 is TGTGCCAGCAGCTCTGGAGGGGCGGGGGGGACAGATACGCAGTATTTT. Its protein is CASSSGGAGGTDTQYF.

The CDR3 protein is CASSLGGSGNEQFF. CDR3 coding DNA: TGTGCCAGCAGCTTGGGAGGGAGCGGCAATGAGCAGTTCTTC. The chain joins TRBV7-9 to TRBJ2-1, with 7 nucleotides matching TRBD2. Trimming took 3 bases from V and 6 from J; bases not matched to a gene: 5. The CDR3 totals 14 residues. Germline V lookup: CDR1 SEHNR, CDR2 FQNEAQ (reference sequence).

The genes are TRBV20-1 and TRBJ2-7; 11 nucleotides line up with TRBD2. The CDR3 is 13 amino acids. Per germline, CDR1 DFQATT and CDR2 SNEGSKA (reference sequence). Germline trimming cut 6 bases from V and 9 bases from J; bases unmatched to any gene: 10. The CDR3 region is CSAPAGTSGGQYF. The CDR3 nucleotides read TGCAGTGCCCCGGCCGGGACTAGCGGTGGGCAGTACTTC.

This clonotype occurred a few times. The chain combines TRBV11-1 with TRBJ1-6; 8 bases line up with TRBD1. This CDR3 is built from 13 residues. J was trimmed by 8 bases and V by 8 bases; bases with no gene match: 5. Germline V gives CDR1 SGHAT, CDR2 FQDESV (reference sequence). The CDR3 is CASRTGKDSPLHF. The CDR3, as DNA: TGTGCCAGCCGGACAGGGAAGGATTCACCCCTCCACTTT.

This clonotype was observed a few times. This chain connects TRBV7-8 to TRBJ2-7; D might be TRBD2 (6 bases). Germline CDR1 is SGHVS and CDR2 is FQNEAQ. Trimming pared 5 bases from V and 2 bases from J, leaving 13 bases between. The CDR3 extends over 14 amino acids. The DNA for the CDR3 is TGTGCCAGCAGCCCCGGGACTGAGACCTACGAGCAGTACTTC. Translation: CASSPGTETYEQYF.

V is TRBV7-8 and J is TRBJ2-3; maybe TRBD2 (6 bases). The CDR3 sequence is 18 residues long. Germline CDR1 SGHVS, CDR2 FQNEAQ. The V end was cut by 2 bases, the J end by 2 bases, with 20 bases between. The chain's CDR3 is CASSLPRGVTENTDTQYF. The DNA of the CDR3 is TGTGCCAGCAGCTTACCCCGCGGGGTGACAGAAAACACAGATACGCAGTATTTT. Full variable domain (rest looked up from reference TRBV7-8 and TRBJ2-3): GAGVSQSPRYKVAKRGQDVALRCDPISGHVSLFWYQQALGQGPEFLTYFQNEAQLDKSGLPSDRFFAERPEGSVSTLKIQRTQQEDSAVYLCASSLPRGVTENTDTQYFGPGTRLTVL.

The chain joins TRBV28 to TRBJ1-2; 7 bases match TRBD1. CDR1 and CDR2 from the germline V gene are MDHEN and SYDVKM. This CDR3 has 17 amino acids. J was trimmed by 2 bases and V by 5 bases; bases with no gene match: 14. CDR3 sequence reads: CASSLTGTEGQNYGYTF. In DNA form, the CDR3 reads TGTGCCAGCAGTCTCACCGGGACAGAAGGTCAAAACTATGGCTACACCTTC.

The chain links TRBV6-2 or TRBV6-3 to TRBJ2-2; D uncertain. Germline-derived CDR1 and CDR2 are MNHEY and SVGEGT. The CDR3 loop spans 15 amino acids. V shed 4 bases and J shed 0 bases, with 9 bases lying between them. The CDR3 sequence is CASSSTRANTGELFF. The CDR3 DNA follows: TGTGCCAGCAGTTCGACAAGAGCGAACACCGGGGAGCTGTTTTTT.

This clonotype was counted between two and nine times. V is TRBV20-1 and J is TRBJ1-6; a possible D gene is TRBD1 (5 bases). This CDR3 comprises 15 residues. CDR1 and CDR2 from the germline V gene are DFQATT and SNEGSKA (reference sequence). V shed 2 bases and J shed 7 bases, with 15 bases lying between them. CDR3 sequence (DNA): TGCAGTGCTAGATGGGCAGGGAATTTGAATTCACCCCTCCACTTT. Translated, it gives CSARWAGNLNSPLHF.

V gene TRBV20-1 combines with J gene TRBJ2-5; 8 nucleotides line up with TRBD1. The DNA end favors TRBJ2-1, so the J call may be wrong. Germline CDR1 is DFQATT and CDR2 is SNEGSKA (reference sequence). CDR3 length: 16 amino acids. CDR3 coding DNA: TGCAGTGCTAGAGATGACGGGACAGGAGGGCAAGAGACCCAGTTCTTC. It codes for CSARDDGTGGQETQFF.

This clonotype was counted a few times. The chain is built from TRBV7-9 and TRBJ2-1; TRBD1 agrees at 11 bases. Germline V gene lookup returns CDR1 SEHNR and CDR2 FQNEAQ (reference sequence). J was trimmed by 7 bases and V by 7 bases; bases with no gene match: 6. The CDR3 spans 14 residues. The CDR3 here is CASKPGQGVNEQFF. CDR3 sequence (DNA): TGTGCCAGCAAACCGGGACAGGGGGTGAATGAGCAGTTCTTC.

The chain joins TRBV29-1 to TRBJ2-3, with D possibly matching TRBD2 (6 bases). CDR3 length equals 13 residues. Trimming stripped 3 bases from V and 1 base from J, with 8 bases between. The V gene's germline CDR1 is SQVTM and CDR2 ANQGSEA. CDR3 residues: CSVDGSGTDTQYF. DNA of the CDR3: TGCAGCGTTGACGGGAGTGGCACAGATACGCAGTATTTT.

The gene calls are TRBV7-9 and TRBJ2-1; possibly TRBD2 for D (7 bases). The CDR3 consists of 17 residues. The germline CDR1 and CDR2 sequences are SEHNR and FQNEAQ (reference sequence). V lost 5 bases and J lost 8, with 25 bases in between. This chain's CDR3 is CASSVRGTAGARDEQFF. CDR3 nucleotides: TGTGCCAGCAGCGTTAGGGGGACGGCGGGGGCGAGGGATGAGCAGTTCTTC.

The V call is TRBV6-2 or TRBV6-3, the J call TRBJ2-5, with 7 bases aligning to TRBD2. Germline V gives CDR1 MNHEY, CDR2 SVGEGT. Losses at the gene ends were 7 bases for V and 5 bases for J; bases not matched to a gene: 10. CDR3 length: 14 amino acids. In DNA form, the CDR3 reads TGTGCCAGCATCAACCGCGGGGGACCGGAGACCCAGTACTTC. Translation: CASINRGGPETQYF.

The table lists this clonotype with many counts. The chain combines TRBV9 with TRBJ1-6; no definite D call. V lost 0 bases to trimming and J lost 7 bases, with 5 bases between them. The CDR3 runs 13 residues. The germline V gene encodes CDR1 SGDLS and CDR2 YYNGEE. The CDR3 loop is CASSVDWNSPLHF. The CDR3 DNA follows: TGTGCCAGCAGCGTAGACTGGAATTCACCCCTCCACTTT.

Worth noting for this clonotype: One base away lies a much larger clone, so this may be a sequencing read error. The rearrangement links TRBV12-3 or TRBV12-4 to TRBJ2-5; D is possibly TRBD1 (6 bases). The last part of the DNA fits TRBJ2-4 better; the J call may be wrong. This CDR3 region has 14 residues. The CDR3 coding sequence is TGTACCAGCAGAGGAACAGGGATGGGAAACATTCAGTACTTC. Translation: CTSRGTGMGNIQYF.

The chain employs TRBV7-2 and TRBJ2-1, with D perhaps given as TRBD1 or TRBD2 (5 bases each). V shed 3 bases and J shed 0 bases, with 18 bases lying between them. CDR3 length: 18 residues. Per the germline V gene, CDR1 is SGHTA and CDR2 is FQGNSA. CDR3 sequence reads: CASSFIGSLGVSYNEQFF. CDR3 DNA: TGTGCCAGCAGCTTCATAGGGAGCTTGGGGGTCTCCTACAATGAGCAGTTCTTC.

This clonotype has only one observation. The rearrangement joins TRBV5-5 to TRBJ1-2; maybe TRBD1 (5 bases). This CDR3 contains 16 residues. V lost 4 bases and J lost 2, with 18 bases in between. CDR1 SGHKS and CDR2 YYEKEE come from the germline V gene (reference sequence). CDR3 nucleotides: TGTGCCAGCAGCCCCAAAGGGGTTGGGAGAAACTATGGCTACACCTTC. This sequence encodes CASSPKGVGRNYGYTF.

This clonotype was seen only a few times. This rearrangement joins TRBV29-1 to TRBJ2-4; D is ambiguous. There are 13 residues in the CDR3. Germline-derived CDR1 and CDR2 are SQVTM and ANQGSEA. With 6 bases removed from V and 6 bases from J, the gap between germline ends came to 15 bases. The CDR3 spells CSVLNWPGNIQYF. DNA for the CDR3: TGCAGCGTACTAAATTGGCCGGGAAACATTCAGTACTTC.